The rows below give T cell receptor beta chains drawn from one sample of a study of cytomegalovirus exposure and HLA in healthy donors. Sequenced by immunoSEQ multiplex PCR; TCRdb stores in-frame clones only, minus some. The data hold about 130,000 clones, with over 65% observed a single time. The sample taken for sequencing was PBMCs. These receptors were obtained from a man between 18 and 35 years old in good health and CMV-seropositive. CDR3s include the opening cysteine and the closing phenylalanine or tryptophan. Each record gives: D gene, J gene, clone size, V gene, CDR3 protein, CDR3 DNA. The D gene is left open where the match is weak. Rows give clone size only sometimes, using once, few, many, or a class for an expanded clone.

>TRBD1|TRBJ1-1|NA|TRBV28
CASSTGTGISEAFF
TGTGCCAGCAGCACCGGGACAGGGATTTCTGAAGCTTTCTTT
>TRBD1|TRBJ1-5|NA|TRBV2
CASTGTGGPFSNQPQHF
TGTGCCAGCACCGGGACAGGGGGACCTTTTAGCAATCAGCCCCAGCATTTT
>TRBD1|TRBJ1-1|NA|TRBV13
CASSRPGQWVSNTEAFF
TGTGCCAGCAGCCGGCCGGGACAGTGGGTTTCAAACACTGAAGCTTTCTTT
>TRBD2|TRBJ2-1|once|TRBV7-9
CASRGIAGGGGEQFF
TGTGCCAGCAGGGGGATAGCGGGGGGAGGGGGCGAGCAGTTCTTC
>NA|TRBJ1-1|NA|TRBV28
CASSPGGGGSTEAFF
TGTGCCAGCAGTCCAGGTGGGGGAGGGTCCACTGAAGCTTTCTTT
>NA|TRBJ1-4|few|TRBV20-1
CSAYNEKLFF
TGCAGTGCTTATAATGAAAAACTGTTTTTT
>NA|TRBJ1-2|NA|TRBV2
CASSEPNRVSANYGYTF
TGTGCCAGCAGTGAACCCAACAGGGTCTCAGCTAACTATGGCTACACCTTC
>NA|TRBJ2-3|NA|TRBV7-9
CASTRDSADTQYF
TGTGCCAGCACCCGGGACTCTGCTGATACGCAGTATTTT
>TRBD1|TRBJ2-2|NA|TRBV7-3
CASSLGLGQGRSAGELFF
TGTGCCAGCAGCTTAGGGCTCGGACAGGGGAGAAGTGCCGGGGAGCTGTTTTTT
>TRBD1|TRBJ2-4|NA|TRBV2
CASDSSGTGVRIQYF
TGTGCCAGCGATTCATCCGGGACAGGGGTTCGCATTCAGTACTTC
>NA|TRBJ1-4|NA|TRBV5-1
CASSLDRVGEKLFF
TGCGCCAGCAGCTTGGACAGGGTCGGTGAAAAACTGTTTTTT
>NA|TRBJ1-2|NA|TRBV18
CASSPPPLGGYTF
TGTGCCAGCTCACCGCCCCCTCTGGGCGGCTACACCTTC
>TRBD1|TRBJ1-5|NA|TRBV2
CASTSPWTGEVQPQHF
TGTGCCAGCACCTCACCCTGGACAGGGGAGGTTCAGCCCCAGCATTTT
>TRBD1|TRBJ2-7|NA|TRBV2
CASSAGTGGKSYEQYF
TGTGCCAGCAGTGCCGGGACAGGGGGCAAATCCTACGAGCAGTACTTC
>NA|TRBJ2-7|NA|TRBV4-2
CASSQEDGAGGEQYF
TGTGCCAGCAGCCAAGAGGACGGGGCTGGGGGGGAGCAGTACTTC
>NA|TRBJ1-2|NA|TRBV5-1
CASSLGQNLYGYTF
TGCGCCAGCAGCTTGGGACAGAACCTCTATGGCTACACCTTC
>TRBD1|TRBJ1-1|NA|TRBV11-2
CASSGTGEAFF
TGTGCCAGCAGCGGGACAGGTGAAGCTTTCTTT